The 17 T cell receptor beta chains below all came from one sample that was sequenced in a study of shared T cell receptors in the human thymus. Repertoires were generated with immunoSEQ multiplex PCR, while TCRdb's copy carries only in-frame clones and drops some. This table has 640,000 or so clones, over 75% appearing once. This same sample was also taken into another study, of human thymus T cells.

The sample comprised thymocytes. Receptors were obtained from a boy under two years old with a congenital heart defect.

The CDR3, as DNA: TGTGCCAGCAGCTTAATGGGCGGGAACCGATCCGAGCAGTACTTC. It specifies CASSLMGGNRSEQYF. This chain links TRBV7-9 with TRBJ2-7; D might be TRBD2 (6 bases). Trimming removed 2 bases from V and 6 bases from J, with 17 bases in between. Germline assignment: CDR1 SEHNR and CDR2 FQNEAQ (reference sequence). The CDR3 sequence is 15 residues long.

This chain links TRBV28 with TRBJ2-7; the match to TRBD2 covers 8 bases. Germline V gene sequence: CDR1 MDHEN, CDR2 SYDVKM. Losses at the gene ends were 5 bases for V and 4 bases for J; bases not matched to a gene: 7. This CDR3 is 14 amino acids long. The CDR3: CASSLGRAVYEQYF. The CDR3 nucleotides read TGTGCCAGCAGTCTCGGGAGGGCGGTTTACGAGCAGTACTTC.

The chain combines TRBV27 with TRBJ2-7, with D perhaps matching TRBD1 (5 bases). CDR3 size: 14 residues. Germline values: CDR1 MNHEY, CDR2 SMNVEV (reference sequence). V was pared by 6 bases and J by 6 bases, with 18 bases between. The CDR3 bases are TGTGCCAGCAGGACAGATTACTCCCCGTCCGAGCAGTACTTC. It specifies CASRTDYSPSEQYF.

This chain connects TRBV28 to TRBJ1-4; the D gene is possibly TRBD1 (5 bases). CDR1 and CDR2 from the germline V gene are MDHEN and SYDVKM. Between the trimmed V and J ends, which lost 3 bases and 0 bases, there was a span of 11 bases. This CDR3 contains 16 residues. The CDR3 is CASSFPRAATNEKLFF. The CDR3 DNA is TGTGCCAGCAGTTTTCCCAGGGCTGCAACTAATGAAAAACTGTTTTTT.

This sequence joins TRBV10-3 and TRBJ2-5; 16 nucleotides line up with TRBD2. The ends lost 2 bases at V and 6 bases at J; junction bases unmatched: 9. The CDR3 runs to 18 residues. Looked up from germline, CDR1 is ENHRY and CDR2 is SYGVKD. The CDR3 bases are TGTGCCATCAGTGAGACTTCGGGACTAGCGGGAGGGCCGCAGACCCAGTACTTC. Its translation: CAISETSGLAGGPQTQYF.

This clone was observed a few times. The chain has TRBV6-4 and TRBJ1-1; D is uncertain. V gave up 5 bases and J gave up 2 bases, with 9 bases separating them. The CDR3 sequence is 13 residues long. Per the germline V gene, CDR1 is MRHNA and CDR2 is SNTAGT. The CDR3 is CASSPVPNTEAFF. The CDR3 bases are TGTGCCAGCAGTCCGGTCCCTAACACTGAAGCTTTCTTT.

A single count supports this clone. The V call is TRBV27, the J call TRBJ2-7; tentatively, D is TRBD1 (6 bases). The CDR3 runs 14 residues. Trimming left V 5 bases short and J 4 bases short, with 15 bases between. Germline V gene data show CDR1 as MNHEY and CDR2 as SMNVEV (reference sequence). This CDR3 reads CASSPRDTRYEQYF. CDR3 sequence (DNA): TGTGCCAGCAGTCCACGGGACACCAGATACGAGCAGTACTTC.

The chain is built from TRBV4-2 and TRBJ1-6; 11 bases are a match to TRBD1. The CDR3 has 17 residues. V lost 5 bases to trimming and J lost 8 bases; unmatched junction nucleotides: 11. Germline lookup yields CDR1 LGHNA and CDR2 YNFKEQ. CDR3 loop: CASSIGQGAHMDSPLHF. The DNA of the CDR3 is TGTGCCAGCAGCATCGGACAGGGGGCGCACATGGATTCACCCCTCCACTTT.

This clone was counted only a few times. V is TRBV5-1 and J is TRBJ2-7; a weak D match, TRBD2 (5 bases). The V and J ends lost 3 bases and 1 base respectively, with 23 bases between them. Per the germline V gene, CDR1 is SGHRS and CDR2 is YFSETQ. This CDR3 contains 18 residues. In DNA form, the CDR3 reads TGCGCCAGCAGCTATACGCCGGGGTCCCACCGTCCATCCTACGAGCAGTACTTC. Encoded protein: CASSYTPGSHRPSYEQYF.

A word on this clone: At one end, the junction sequence differs from germline, possibly due to a read error. The sample carries other DNA sequences with the same CDR3. V usage is TRBV7-9 and J usage is TRBJ1-6, with TRBD1 as a possible D gene (6 bases). Germline CDR1 and CDR2: SEHNR and FQNEAQ (reference sequence). CDR3 length equals 15 residues. CDR3 bases: TGTGCCAGCAGCTTAGGACAGGTTAATAATTCCCCCCTCCACTTT. Translation: CASSLGQVNNSPLHF.

The chain combines TRBV7-8 with TRBJ1-1; D perhaps matches TRBD1 (5 bases). Trimming took off 2 bases at V and 7 bases at J, with 14 bases between the two ends. The CDR3 totals 14 residues. Germline V gene data show CDR1 as SGHVS and CDR2 as FQNEAQ. As DNA, the CDR3 is TGTGCCAGCAGCTTACAACCTGCACAGGATGAAGCTTTCTTT. Translated, it gives CASSLQPAQDEAFF.

The chain employs TRBV12-2 and TRBJ2-3; TRBD1 reflects the table's D call only, with no check against the DNA. TRBV12-2 is described as a pseudogene. The CDR3 has 16 amino acids. In nucleotides, the CDR3 is TGTGCAAGTCGCTTTCCACAGGGGGCCGGTTTGGATACGCAGTATTTT. Protein sequence: CASRFPQGAGLDTQYF.

On this clone itself: Other DNA sequences in the sample encode the same CDR3. V gene TRBV28 combines with J gene TRBJ2-3; D not resolved. With 5 bases removed from V and 0 bases from J, the gap between germline ends came to 3 bases. Germline V gene sequence: CDR1 MDHEN, CDR2 SYDVKM. This CDR3 is built from 12 residues. CDR3 coding DNA: TGTGCCAGCAGTCCTAGCACAGATACGCAGTATTTT. The encoded protein is CASSPSTDTQYF.

The chain employs TRBV28 and TRBJ2-1; TRBD2 is a possible D gene (6 bases). The CDR3 has 17 amino acids. Between the trimmed V and J ends, which lost 3 bases and 3 bases, there was a span of 18 bases. Germline V gene data show CDR1 as MDHEN and CDR2 as SYDVKM. The CDR3 DNA sequence: TGTGCCAGCAGTTTGTTCACTAGCCGAACGCTCTACAATGAGCAGTTCTTC. It translates to CASSLFTSRTLYNEQFF.

V gene TRBV19 combines with J gene TRBJ1-5, with D hard to call. The CDR3 runs to 14 residues. V was cut by 4 bases and J by 2 bases, with 9 bases left in between. Germline CDR1 LNHDA, CDR2 SQIVND (reference sequence). Here the CDR3 DNA reads TGTGCCAGTAGTAGGGAGTGGGGCAATCAGCCCCAGCATTTT. Protein product: CASSREWGNQPQHF.

The chain employs TRBV7-3 and TRBJ2-1; TRBD2 matches 11 bases. Germline V gene sequence: CDR1 SGHTA, CDR2 FQGTGA. Germline trimming cut 1 base from V and 0 bases from J; bases unmatched to any gene: 5. This CDR3 is built from 18 residues. The CDR3 region has the DNA TGTGCCAGCAGCTTAAGAGCTAGCGGGGGGTCCTCCTACAATGAGCAGTTCTTC. Amino acids: CASSLRASGGSSYNEQFF.

This clone was seen just once. The chain couples TRBV7-9 to TRBJ2-1, with a tentative D call TRBD2 (5 bases). This CDR3 region has 15 residues. V lost 7 bases and J lost 5, with 18 bases in between. Germline V gene sequence: CDR1 SEHNR, CDR2 FQNEAQ (reference sequence). CDR3 nucleotides: TGTGCCAGCACATGCGGGCCCAAGGCGGACAATGAGCAGTTCTTC. This encodes CASTCGPKADNEQFF.